The next 7 T cell receptor beta chains were all read from a single sample in a study of OX40 agonist ivuxolimab in advanced cancers. Only in-frame clones appear in the TCRdb table, and some are missing; sequencing was by immunoSEQ multiplex PCR. The data show around 2,900 clones, over 60% seen once. Specimen: CD4+ or CD8+ T cells sorted from blood, collected in a trial of the OX40 agonist ivuxolimab. The receptor set was obtained from an adult with an advanced solid tumor such as melanoma, head and neck, liver or kidney cancer.

The chain has TRBV11-1 and TRBJ2-1; D unresolved. The CDR3 has 14 residues. The V gene lost 0 bases and the J gene lost 6 bases, with 9 bases spanning the gap. Germline V CDR1 and CDR2: SGHAT, FQDESV (reference sequence). The CDR3 sequence: CASSLAGNRNEQFF. The CDR3 DNA is TGTGCCAGCAGCTTAGCGGGTAATCGCAATGAGCAGTTCTTC. The full variable domain, its missing parts supplied by reference TRBV11-1 and TRBJ2-1, is EAEVAQSPRYKITEKSQAVAFWCDPISGHATLYWYRQILGQGPELLVQFQDESVVDDSQLPKDRFSAERLKGVDSTLKIQPAELGDSAMYLCASSLAGNRNEQFFGPGTRLTVL.

The chain is built from TRBV19 and TRBJ2-1, with TRBD2 matching 11 bases. Germline CDR1 and CDR2: LNHDA and SQIVND (reference sequence). V trimming: 3 bases; J trimming: 0 bases; junction bases outside the gene matches: 4. This CDR3 is built from 17 residues. CDR3 DNA: TGTGCCAGTAGTATTGTACTAGCGGGAGTCTCCTACAATGAGCAGTTCTTC. Residues: CASSIVLAGVSYNEQFF.

DNA for the CDR3: TGTGCCACCAGCAGAGAGGGCAGGGGCACTGAAGCTTTCTTT. Protein sequence: CATSREGRGTEAFF. V is TRBV15 and J is TRBJ1-1, with D tentatively TRBD1 (6 bases). Per germline, CDR1 LNHNV and CDR2 YYDKDF (reference sequence). The CDR3 length is 14 residues. The germline V and J ends were trimmed by 0 bases and 4 bases, with 9 bases remaining between them.

The V gene is TRBV7-9, the J gene TRBJ2-1; TRBD1 aligns across 9 bases. The CDR3 has 14 amino acids. The junction had 8 bases not matched to a gene; V was cut back by 6 bases and J by 8 bases. Germline assignment: CDR1 SEHNR and CDR2 FQNEAQ (reference sequence). The CDR3 spells CASSTGTGWYEQFF. The CDR3 DNA is TGTGCCAGCAGTACCGGGACAGGGTGGTATGAGCAGTTCTTC.

The gene calls are TRBV30 and TRBJ1-2; D gene unclear. The CDR3 has 13 residues. The V and J ends lost 1 base and 2 bases respectively, with 8 bases between them. Germline-derived CDR1 and CDR2 are GTSNPN and SVGIG (reference sequence). This CDR3 is CAWSGQRNYGYTF. The CDR3 bases are TGTGCCTGGAGTGGCCAGCGGAACTATGGCTACACCTTC. Complete variable domain (other parts from reference TRBV30 and TRBJ1-2): SQTIHQWPATLVQPVGSPLSLECTVEGTSNPNLYWYRQAAGRGLQLLFYSVGIGQISSEVPQNLSASRPQDRQFILSSKKLLLSDSGFYLCAWSGQRNYGYTFGSGTRLTVV.

The rearrangement links TRBV7-6 to TRBJ2-6; D not certain. This CDR3 is built from 14 residues. V was cut by 0 bases and J by 0 bases, with 0 bases left in between. CDR1 is SGHVS and CDR2 is FNYEAQ in the germline V gene. This chain's CDR3 is CASSLASGANVLTF. In DNA, the CDR3 is TGTGCCAGCAGCTTAGCCTCTGGGGCCAACGTCCTGACTTTC.

The chain couples TRBV5-6 to TRBJ2-5; 8 bases fit TRBD1. Germline V CDR1 and CDR2: SGHDT, YYEEEE. V lost 6 bases to trimming and J lost 4 bases; unmatched junction nucleotides: 8. CDR3 length: 14 amino acids. The CDR3, as DNA: TGTGCCAGCACCTCTGCAGGGGGCGTAGAGACCCAGTACTTC. Protein: CASTSAGGVETQYF.